The table lists the clone carrying this TCR beta chain with many counts. The target antigen is unknown. The data were taken from a study of tumor-infiltrating lymphocytes in primary liver carcinoma. Across the whole study: Tumors measured about 4 to 11 cm and were stage T1-T3 N0M0.

A constant-region primer served to make TCR beta cDNA from about 500 ng total RNA. What produced the TCR beta libraries was three nested multiplex PCR rounds using slightly modified ARM-PCR. PCR rounds one and two used TRBV1-TRBV30 forward primers with a C-beta reverse primer for approximately 11 cycles each. TCRdb analysed the multiplex PCR reads with MiXCR anew, one entry per CDR3 protein. The repertoire includes 95,000 to 100,000 distinct CDR3 sequences, about 67% of them detected once, and about 12% sits in the top ten. DNA and RNA were both co-extracted from about 19-30 mg of bulk tissue that had not been sorted. The germline CDR1 and CDR2 sequences are LGHNA and YNFKEQ. V was trimmed by 0 bases and J by 3 bases, leaving 21 bases between them. This CDR3 is 18 amino acids long. General study points: Tumor-adjacent and tumor-blood pairs overlapped less than tumor region pairs did.

The chain is built from TRBV4-2 and TRBJ2-7; D is possibly TRBD2 (6 bases). The sequenced sample was liver tumor tissue from sampling region 2. The sample's subset: tumor region T2, inferior pole. The sequence was obtained from a woman aged 55-69 years with primary liver carcinoma and hepatitis B virus infection. For the CDR3, the DNA is TGTGCCAGCAGCCAAGATGCGCGGGAAGGTCCCCGATTCTACGAGCAGTACTTC. This gives the protein CASSQDAREGPRFYEQYF.